The 19 T cell receptor beta chains presented below share a single source sample, sequenced in a study of blood T cell repertoires in COVID-19. The method was immunoSEQ multiplex PCR; TCRdb's version includes in-frame clones alone and lacks a portion of them. This table has about 190,000 clones, 76% appearing once. The specimen sequenced was PBMCs or T cells enriched from blood (not recorded which). The receptors derive from a woman in her forties or fifties with acute COVID-19.

V gene TRBV6-5 combines with J gene TRBJ1-5, with D unresolved. Trimming left V 2 bases short and J 3 bases short, with 8 bases between. The CDR3 extends over 14 amino acids. From germline, CDR1 is MNHEY and CDR2 SVGAGI. The CDR3 region has the DNA TGTGCCAGCAGTTACGCGGGGAACAATCAGCCCCAGCATTTT. Amino acids: CASSYAGNNQPQHF.

The V call is TRBV3-1 (or the pseudogene TRBV3-2), the J call TRBJ2-3; the match to TRBD2 covers 8 bases. The CDR3 length is 22 residues. Germline lookup yields CDR1 LGHDT and CDR2 YNNKEL (reference sequence). The junction had 25 bases not matched to a gene; V was cut back by 3 bases and J by 2 bases. The CDR3 reads CASSHPRGGEVRRDYYTDTQYF. The DNA for the CDR3 is TGTGCCAGCAGCCACCCCCGGGGGGGGGAGGTTAGGAGGGACTATTACACAGATACGCAGTATTTT.

V and J are TRBV27 and TRBJ1-1, with D possibly being TRBD1 (5 bases). The V end lost 7 bases, the J end lost 0 bases, and 15 bases lay between the germline ends. This CDR3 has 15 amino acids. Looked up from germline, CDR1 is MNHEY and CDR2 is SMNVEV (reference sequence). The CDR3 loop reads CASTHSGDLNTEAFF. The CDR3 nucleotides are TGTGCCAGCACCCATTCGGGGGATTTGAACACTGAAGCTTTCTTT.

The chain is built from TRBV11-3 and TRBJ1-1; D is possibly TRBD1 (5 bases). The ends were cut back, 0 bases at V and 10 bases at J, with 9 bases in the middle. This CDR3 region has 12 residues. CDR1 is SGHNT and CDR2 is YENEEA in the germline V gene. The CDR3 nucleotides are TGTGCCAGCAGCTTAGACGGACAAGGAGCTTTCTTT. Residues: CASSLDGQGAFF.

This clone was counted once. This could be a read error, since a much larger clone is one nucleotide away. The chain uses TRBV7-8 and TRBJ1-6; D perhaps matches TRBD1 (5 bases). Per the germline V gene, CDR1 is SGHVS and CDR2 is FQNEAQ. The V gene lost 5 bases and the J gene lost 0 bases, with 11 bases spanning the gap. This CDR3 has 16 amino acids. The CDR3 nucleotides read TGTGCCAGCAGCCCGCGACAGAGCTCCTATAATTCACCCCTCCACTTT. It is translated as CASSPRQSSYNSPLHF. The full variable domain, completed using reference TRBV7-8 and TRBJ1-6, is GAGVSQSPRYKVAKRGQDVALRCDPISGHVSLFWYQQALGQGPEFLTYFQNEAQLDKSGLPSDRFFAERPEGSVSTLKIQRTQQEDSAVYLCASSPRQSSYNSPLHFGNGTRLTVT.

The chain is built from TRBV7-9 and TRBJ1-2; no clear D gene. Germline V lookup: CDR1 SEHNR, CDR2 FQNEAQ (reference sequence). V lost 1 base and J 8 bases, leaving 14 bases between the germline ends. CDR3 length: 14 amino acids. CDR3 nucleotide sequence: TGTGCCAGCAGCTTAGGCGATCGAGGACTGGGCTACACCTTC. This translates into CASSLGDRGLGYTF.

Only one count was recorded for this clone. CDR3 coding DNA: TGTGCCAGTAGTGGACGGACAGGGACGTCACCCCTCCACTTT. It yields the protein CASSGRTGTSPLHF. The chain joins TRBV19 to TRBJ1-6; 8 bases agree with TRBD1. Germline assignment: CDR1 LNHDA and CDR2 SQIVND (reference sequence). The CDR3 runs to 14 residues. The trim removed 5 bases at V and 10 bases at J, leaving 7 bases unmatched.

CDR3 amino acids: CASRPRQGGTNIQYF. In nucleotides, the CDR3 is TGTGCCAGCAGACCCCGACAGGGGGGAACTAACATTCAGTACTTC. V and J are TRBV11-1 and TRBJ2-4; 9 bases agree with TRBD1. This CDR3 comprises 15 residues. Germline loops: CDR1 SGHAT, CDR2 FQDESV (reference sequence). The V segment lost 6 bases and the J segment 7 bases; nucleotides outside the gene matches: 10.

The gene calls are TRBV3-1 (or the pseudogene TRBV3-2) and TRBJ2-7; the match to TRBD1 covers 12 bases. The V and J ends lost 6 bases and 5 bases, in that order; junction bases with no gene match: 5. Germline loops: CDR1 LGHDT, CDR2 YNNKEL (reference sequence). The CDR3 is 14 residues long. The CDR3 is CASSSGQGANEQYV. CDR3 DNA sequence: TGTGCCAGCAGTTCGGGACAGGGGGCTAACGAGCAGTACGTC.

The chain is built from TRBV9 and TRBJ1-1; 9 nucleotides match TRBD1. The CDR3 is 16 amino acids. The J segment lost 5 bases and the V segment lost 4 bases, leaving 12 bases of the junction unmatched. Germline-derived CDR1 and CDR2 are SGDLS and YYNGEE. The CDR3 region has the DNA TGTGCCAGCAGCCAAGGGACAGGGAGTATGGTAACTGAAGCTTTCTTT. Translating it yields CASSQGTGSMVTEAFF. The variable domain in full, with the rest retrieved from reference TRBV9 and TRBJ1-1, is DSGVTQTPKHLITATGQRVTLRCSPRSGDLSVYWYQQSLDQGLQFLIQYYNGEERAKGNILERFSAQQFPDLHSELNLSSLELGDSALYFCASSQGTGSMVTEAFFGQGTRLTVV.

This clone was found once. This rearrangement joins TRBV19 to TRBJ2-2; 12 nucleotides agree with TRBD1. This CDR3 contains 16 residues. Germline V gives CDR1 LNHDA, CDR2 SQIVND (reference sequence). J gave up 6 bases and V 3 bases, and 5 bases lay outside the gene matches. The CDR3 DNA reads TGTGCCAGTAGTATCGCGGGACAGGGGGCTCCCGGGGAGCTGTTTTTT. Its protein is CASSIAGQGAPGELFF.

The gene calls are TRBV4-1 and TRBJ1-1; D gene ambiguous. Germline V gives CDR1 MGHRA, CDR2 YSYEKL. V was pared by 1 base and J by 1 base, with 7 bases between. The CDR3 has 14 residues. The CDR3 is CASSQAPTNTEAFF. CDR3 bases: TGCGCCAGCAGCCAAGCCCCTACGAACACTGAAGCTTTCTTT.

The gene calls are TRBV5-1 and TRBJ1-1; maybe TRBD1 (5 bases). The V end was cut by 6 bases, the J end by 3 bases, with 15 bases between. Germline V gives CDR1 SGHRS, CDR2 YFSETQ. This CDR3 is 14 amino acids long. The CDR3 DNA sequence: TGCGCCAGCATGCAGGAGGGAGGGGACACTGAAGCTTTCTTT. Translation: CASMQEGGDTEAFF.

This rearrangement joins TRBV7-2 to TRBJ2-7, with D perhaps matching TRBD1 (5 bases). Trimming took 5 bases from V and 3 from J, leaving 11 bases between them. CDR1 and CDR2 from the germline V gene are SGHTA and FQGNSA. This CDR3 contains 13 residues. This chain's CDR3 is CASSAFQGYEQYV. In nucleotides, the CDR3 is TGTGCCAGCAGCGCCTTTCAGGGCTACGAGCAGTACGTC.

This CDR3 reads CASSVTTGTVETQYF. In DNA, the CDR3 is TGTGCCAGCAGCGTTACAACCGGGACAGTCGAGACCCAGTACTTC. V usage is TRBV9 and J usage is TRBJ2-5, with 7 bases matching TRBD1. CDR1 is SGDLS and CDR2 is YYNGEE in the germline V gene. The ends lost 2 bases at V and 5 bases at J; junction bases unmatched: 9. The CDR3 is 15 amino acids.

This clone was seen only once. The chain recombines TRBV9 with TRBJ2-7; 14 bases align to TRBD2. The CDR3 is 18 amino acids. V shed 4 bases, J shed 3 bases, and the junction held 12 bases outside the gene matches. Germline CDR1 and CDR2: SGDLS and YYNGEE. In nucleotides, the CDR3 is TGTGCCAGCAGCTCTAGACTAGCGGGGGGGCCTTTACACTACGAGCAGTACGTC. Translation gives CASSSRLAGGPLHYEQYV.

The chain joins TRBV7-9 to TRBJ2-1, with TRBD2 identical over 8 bases. Germline CDR1 and CDR2: SEHNR and FQNEAQ (reference sequence). The CDR3 loop spans 14 amino acids. The ends lost 6 bases at V and 3 bases at J; junction bases unmatched: 4. The chain's CDR3 is CASRPAGDYNEQFF. The CDR3 DNA follows: TGTGCCAGCAGGCCAGCGGGGGACTACAATGAGCAGTTCTTC.

This rearrangement joins TRBV28 to TRBJ2-1; TRBD2 might be the D (6 bases). V was pared by 3 bases and J by 2 bases, with 8 bases between. This CDR3 region has 14 residues. Germline CDR1 reads MDHEN; CDR2 reads SYDVKM. In DNA, the CDR3 is TGTGCCAGCAGTTTCGCGGGGCCCTACAATGAGCAGTTCTTC. Protein sequence: CASSFAGPYNEQFF.

This chain joins TRBV6-5 and TRBJ2-5; D perhaps matches TRBD2 (7 bases). CDR3 length equals 14 residues. CDR1 MNHEY and CDR2 SVGAGI come from the germline V gene. V was shortened by 6 bases and J by 4 bases, with 15 bases between the two germline ends. The DNA for the CDR3 is TGTGCCAGCAGGGGAGGGGGGGCCGGAGAGACCCAGTACTTC. Translated: CASRGGGAGETQYF.